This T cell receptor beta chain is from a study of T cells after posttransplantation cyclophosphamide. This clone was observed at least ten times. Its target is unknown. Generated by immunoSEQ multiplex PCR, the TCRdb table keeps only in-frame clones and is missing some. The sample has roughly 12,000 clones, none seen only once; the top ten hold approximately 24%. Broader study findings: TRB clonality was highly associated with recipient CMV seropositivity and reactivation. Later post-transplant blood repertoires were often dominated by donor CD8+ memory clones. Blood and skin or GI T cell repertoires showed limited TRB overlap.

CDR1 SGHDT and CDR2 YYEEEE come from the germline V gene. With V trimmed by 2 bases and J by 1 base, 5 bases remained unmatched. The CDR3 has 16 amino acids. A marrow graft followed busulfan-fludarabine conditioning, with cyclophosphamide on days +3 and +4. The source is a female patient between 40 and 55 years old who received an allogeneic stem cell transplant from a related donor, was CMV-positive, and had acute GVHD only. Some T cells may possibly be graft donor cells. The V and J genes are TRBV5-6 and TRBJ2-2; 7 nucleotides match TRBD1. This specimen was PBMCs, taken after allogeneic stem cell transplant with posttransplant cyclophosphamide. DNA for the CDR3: TGTGCCAGCAGCTTCACAGGGGTAGGGAACACCGGGGAGCTGTTTTTT. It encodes CASSFTGVGNTGELFF. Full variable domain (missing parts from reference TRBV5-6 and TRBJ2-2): DAGVTQSPTHLIKTRGQQVTLRCSPKSGHDTVSWYQQALGQGPQFIFQYYEEEERQRGNFPDRFSGHQFPNYSSELNVNALLLGDSALYLCASSFTGVGNTGELFFGEGSRLTVL.